What follows are 3 T cell receptor beta chains derived from one specimen sequenced in a study of blood T cell repertoires in COVID-19. Clones were read by immunoSEQ multiplex PCR, and TCRdb kept only the in-frame ones, dropping some. The sample lists 130,000 to 150,000 clones; 70% to 90% were seen once. Sequenced input: peripheral blood. The source is a woman between 55 and 75 years old with COVID-19, enrolled during active disease.

The chain couples TRBV6-5 to TRBJ1-1; D gene unclear. Trimming pared 5 bases from V and 6 bases from J, leaving 13 bases between. CDR3 size: 13 residues. Germline CDR1 is MNHEY and CDR2 is SVGAGI. The CDR3 DNA reads TGTGCCAGCAGTCAGATTTCGAGCGCTGAAGCTTTCTTT. It codes for CASSQISSAEAFF.

The chain employs TRBV9 and TRBJ1-3, with 8 positions matching TRBD1. CDR1 and CDR2 (germline): SGDLS, YYNGEE. The CDR3 sequence is 17 residues long. Trimming at V came to 1 base and at J to 0 bases, leaving 6 bases not matched to a gene. CDR3 loop: CASSVSGTGPSGNTIYF. CDR3 bases: TGTGCCAGCAGCGTAAGTGGGACAGGACCCTCTGGAAACACCATATATTTT. Full variable domain (missing parts from reference TRBV9 and TRBJ1-3): DSGVTQTPKHLITATGQRVTLRCSPRSGDLSVYWYQQSLDQGLQFLIQYYNGEERAKGNILERFSAQQFPDLHSELNLSSLELGDSALYFCASSVSGTGPSGNTIYFGEGSWLTVV.

The chain combines TRBV6-5 with TRBJ1-2; weak D call: TRBD1 (5 bases). Germline assignment: CDR1 MNHEY and CDR2 SVGAGI. CDR3 size: 13 residues. V lost 8 bases, J lost 6 bases, and 16 bases lay in between. The CDR3 reads CASRFPQGHGYTF. CDR3 nucleotide sequence: TGTGCCAGCCGCTTCCCCCAGGGTCATGGCTACACCTTC.